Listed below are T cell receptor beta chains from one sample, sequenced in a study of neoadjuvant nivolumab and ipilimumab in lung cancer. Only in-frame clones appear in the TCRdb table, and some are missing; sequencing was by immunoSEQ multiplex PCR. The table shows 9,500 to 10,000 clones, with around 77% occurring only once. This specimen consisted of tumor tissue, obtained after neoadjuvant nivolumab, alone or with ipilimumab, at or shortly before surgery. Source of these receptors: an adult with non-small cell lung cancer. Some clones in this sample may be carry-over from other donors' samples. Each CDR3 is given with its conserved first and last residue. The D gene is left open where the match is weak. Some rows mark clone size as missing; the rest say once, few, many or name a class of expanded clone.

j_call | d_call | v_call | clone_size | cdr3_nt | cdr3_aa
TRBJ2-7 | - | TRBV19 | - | TGTGCCACCCAGATCAGGGGTCGGAACGAGCAGTACTTC | CATQIRGRNEQYF
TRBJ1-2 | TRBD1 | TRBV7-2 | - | TGTGCCAGCATCGAGAGTGGGACAGGCACAAACTATGGCTACACCTTC | CASIESGTGTNYGYTF
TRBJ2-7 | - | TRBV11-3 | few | TGTGCCAGCAGCTTAGATTGGGGCTACGAGCAGTACTTC | CASSLDWGYEQYF
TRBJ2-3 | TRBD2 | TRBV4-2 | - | TGTGCCAGCAGCCCGGACCCGGGACTAGCGGGGTTTTCGAGCACAGATACGCAGTATTTT | CASSPDPGLAGFSSTDTQYF
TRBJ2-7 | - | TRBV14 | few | TGTGCCAGCAGCCACTGGGGCGGATCCTACGAGCAGTACTTC | CASSHWGGSYEQYF
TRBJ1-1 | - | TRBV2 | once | TGTGCCAGCAGTGATTGGGGAACTGAAGCTTTCTTT | CASSDWGTEAFF
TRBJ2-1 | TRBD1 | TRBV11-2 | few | TGTGCCAGCAGCTTAGGGACCGGGACAGGGGTGGATGAGCAGTTCTTC | CASSLGTGTGVDEQFF
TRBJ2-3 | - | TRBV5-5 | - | TGTGCCAGCAGCTTGGACGGGAACACAGATACGCAGTATTTT | CASSLDGNTDTQYF
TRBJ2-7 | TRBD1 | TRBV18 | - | TGTGCCAGCTCAGCGGGACAGGGGCTATCCTACGAGCAGTACTTC | CASSAGQGLSYEQYF
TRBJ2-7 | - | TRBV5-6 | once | TGTGCCAGCAGCTTGGCCCACTACGAGCAGTACTTC | CASSLAHYEQYF
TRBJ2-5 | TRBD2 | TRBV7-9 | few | TGTGCCAGCAGCGGCACCGGGACTAGCGGACTTCTCCAGTACTTC | CASSGTGTSGLLQYF
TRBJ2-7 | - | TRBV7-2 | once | TGTGCCAGCAACGACCCCGAGGGGCTCGGCTCCTACGAGCAGTACTTC | CASNDPEGLGSYEQYF
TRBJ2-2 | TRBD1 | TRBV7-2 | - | TGTGCCAGCAGCCACCGGGACAGGGGGCAATCCGGGGAGCTGTTTTTT | CASSHRDRGQSGELFF
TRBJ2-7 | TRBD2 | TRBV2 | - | TGTGCCAGCAGTTTGGGGGGAGGGGCCGCCTACGAGCAGTACTTC | CASSLGGGAAYEQYF
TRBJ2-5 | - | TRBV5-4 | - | TGTGCCAGCACCGCCCGAGGGGAGACCCAGTACTTC | CASTARGETQYF
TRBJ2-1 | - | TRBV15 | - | TGTGCCACCAGTCGAAGTTGGGTTGACAATGAGCAGTTCTTC | CATSRSWVDNEQFF
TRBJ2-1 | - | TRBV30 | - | TGTGCCTGGAGTTTTTGGAACAATGAGCAGTTCTTC | CAWSFWNNEQFF
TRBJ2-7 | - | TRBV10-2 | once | TGCGCCAGCAGTGATAGGGGGAAAGAGCAGTACTTC | CASSDRGKEQYF
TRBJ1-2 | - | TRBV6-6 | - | TGTGCCAGCAGTTACGAGGGAGGCTACACCTTC | CASSYEGGYTF
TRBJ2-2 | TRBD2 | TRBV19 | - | TGTGCCAGTAGTATAGGGGGACTAGTTAGGGAGCTGTTTTTT | CASSIGGLVRELFF
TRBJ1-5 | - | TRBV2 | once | TGTGCCAGCAGCAGGGGCGGACAGTATGGGGCTCAGCCCCAGCATTTT | CASSRGGQYGAQPQHF
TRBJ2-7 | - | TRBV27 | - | TGTGCCAGCAGCCGGACTATTTACGAGCAGTACTTC | CASSRTIYEQYF
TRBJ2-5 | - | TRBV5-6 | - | TGTGCCAGCAGCTTGGTATCCCGAGAAGAGACCCAGTACTTC | CASSLVSREETQYF
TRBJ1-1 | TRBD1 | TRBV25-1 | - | TGTGCCAGCAGTCCAAGTTCATGGGACAGGGGGAAGGTCACTGAAGCTTTCTTT | CASSPSSWDRGKVTEAFF
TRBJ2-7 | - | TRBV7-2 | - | TGTGCCAGCAGCTTAGGCGCTAGAAACTTGGACGAGCAGTACTTC | CASSLGARNLDEQYF
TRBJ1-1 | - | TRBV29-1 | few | TGCAGCGTTCTAACACGGGGTTGGGCTTTCTTT | CSVLTRGWAFF
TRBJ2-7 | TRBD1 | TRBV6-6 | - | TGTGCCAGCAGACGCCGGACAGGGGAGACCTACGAGCAGTACTTC | CASRRRTGETYEQYF
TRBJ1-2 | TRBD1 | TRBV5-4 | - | TGTGCCACCAGACAGGGTTTTAACTATGGCTACACCTTC | CATRQGFNYGYTF
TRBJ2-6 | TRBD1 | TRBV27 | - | TGTGCCAGCAGTCGGACACCGGGACAGGGTCTATCCGGGGCCAACGTCCTGACTTTC | CASSRTPGQGLSGANVLTF
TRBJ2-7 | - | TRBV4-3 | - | TGCGCCAGCAGCCAAGATCTTAACAACTACGAGCAGTACTTC | CASSQDLNNYEQYF
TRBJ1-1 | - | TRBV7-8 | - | TGTGCCAGCAGCTTGCGGCAGCCGAACACTGAAGCTTTCTTT | CASSLRQPNTEAFF
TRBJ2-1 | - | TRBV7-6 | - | TGTGCCAGCAGCCCACAGGGAAAGGTGGGCAATGAGCAGTTCTTC | CASSPQGKVGNEQFF
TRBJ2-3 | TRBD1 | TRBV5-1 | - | TGCGCCAGCAGACCGACAGGGGCCTTCGGAGATACGCAGTATTTT | CASRPTGAFGDTQYF
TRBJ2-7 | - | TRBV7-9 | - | TGTGCCAGCAGCTCGACACTTAGCTACGAGCAGTACTTC | CASSSTLSYEQYF
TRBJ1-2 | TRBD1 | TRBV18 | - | TGTGCCAGCTCACCGACAGGGGAGAACTATGGCTACACCTTC | CASSPTGENYGYTF
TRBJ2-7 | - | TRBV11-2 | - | TGTGCCAGCAGCTTAGGGGCCGTTTGGGGCCTGCCGAGCTCCTACGAGCAGTACTTC | CASSLGAVWGLPSSYEQYF
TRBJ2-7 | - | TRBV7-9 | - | TGTGCCAGCAGCTTAGCTCAGTCCTACGAGCAGTACTTC | CASSLAQSYEQYF
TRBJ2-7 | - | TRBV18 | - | TGTGCCAGCTCACCTCCTTGGCCAGAGTCCTACGAGCAGTACTTC | CASSPPWPESYEQYF
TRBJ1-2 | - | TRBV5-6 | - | TGTGCCAGCAGCTACGCAGCTAACTATGGCTACACCTTC | CASSYAANYGYTF
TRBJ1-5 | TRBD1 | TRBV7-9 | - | TGTGCCAGCAGCGGAGAGGGAGGGACAGATAATCAGCCCCAGCATTTT | CASSGEGGTDNQPQHF
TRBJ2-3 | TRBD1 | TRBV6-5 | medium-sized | TGTGCCAGCAGTTACCAGGGACAGTCGACAGATACGCAGTATTTT | CASSYQGQSTDTQYF
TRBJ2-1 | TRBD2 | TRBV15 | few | TGTGCCACCAGCAGAGGACTAGCGGGAGTCAATGAGCAGTTCTTC | CATSRGLAGVNEQFF
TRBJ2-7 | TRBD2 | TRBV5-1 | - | TGCGCCAGCAGCTTGGGGGCGGCCCTAGCGGAATACTCCTACGAGCAGTACTTC | CASSLGAALAEYSYEQYF
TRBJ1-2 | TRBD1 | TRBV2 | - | TGTGCCAGCAACCTTAACAGGGGTGGTTACTATGGCTACACCTTC | CASNLNRGGYYGYTF
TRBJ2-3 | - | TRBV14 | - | TGTGCCAGCAGCTTCACAGATACGCAGTATTTT | CASSFTDTQYF
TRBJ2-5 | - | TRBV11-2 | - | TGTGCCAGCAGCTACCTCGACAGCCAAGAGACCCAGTACTTC | CASSYLDSQETQYF
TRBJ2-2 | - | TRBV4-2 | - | TGTGCCAGCAATCGGGGCAGGGTCTCTGGGGAGCTGTTTTTT | CASNRGRVSGELFF
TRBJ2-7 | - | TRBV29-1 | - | TGCAGCGTTGGGGCAGGGCGCCACGAGCAGTACTTC | CSVGAGRHEQYF
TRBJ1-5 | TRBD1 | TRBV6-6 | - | TGTGCCAGCAGTTACTCGGGACAGGACAATCAGCCCCAGCATTTT | CASSYSGQDNQPQHF